A single sample is the source of the 26 T cell receptor beta chains below, sequenced in a study of shared clonotypes between healthy human individuals. TCRdb keeps only in-frame clones here, not all; method: immunoSEQ multiplex PCR. In the table there are around 1.1 million clones, approximately 80% of which are singletons. The source material was memory CD4+ T cells from PBMCs. Noted subset: CD45RA-negative fraction. The receptors shown here come from a young man in good health. Some clones in this sample may be carry-over from other donors' samples.

The chain employs TRBV5-1 and TRBJ2-7; 10 positions agree with TRBD1. Germline lookup yields CDR1 SGHRS and CDR2 YFSETQ. V shed 0 bases and J 4 bases; nucleotides not matched to a gene: 7. The CDR3 is made up of 16 amino acids. The CDR3 loop reads CASSLGPGQGVYEQYF. In DNA form, the CDR3 reads TGCGCCAGCAGCTTGGGGCCAGGACAGGGGGTATACGAGCAGTACTTC.

Only a few counts were recorded for this clone. The chain uses TRBV27 and TRBJ1-6; D not resolved. CDR3 length: 13 residues. From germline, CDR1 is MNHEY and CDR2 SMNVEV (reference sequence). Trimming left V 4 bases short and J 10 bases short, with 11 bases between. The DNA of the CDR3 is TGTGCCAGCAGTTCCCCCCCCAGGTCACCCCTCCACTTT. It codes for CASSSPPRSPLHF.

The chain links TRBV29-1 to TRBJ2-7; D is uncertain. The germline V and J ends were trimmed by 4 bases and 6 bases, with 7 bases remaining between them. This CDR3 has 10 residues. Looked up from germline, CDR1 is SQVTM and CDR2 is ANQGSEA. CDR3 nucleotide sequence: TGCAGCGTTGGTGACGGCGAGCAGTACTTC. Its protein product is CSVGDGEQYF.

This clone was seen at least ten times. The chain carries TRBV28 and TRBJ2-1; D is perhaps TRBD2 (6 bases). The V gene lost 5 bases and the J gene lost 15 bases, with 20 bases spanning the gap. In germline, CDR1 is MDHEN, CDR2 SYDVKM. This CDR3 contains 13 residues. CDR3: CASSPPHGGFGFF. The CDR3 DNA sequence: TGTGCCAGCAGTCCCCCGCACGGGGGTTTTGGGTTCTTC. The full variable domain, rest sourced from reference TRBV28 and TRBJ2-1, is DVKVTQSSRYLVKRTGEKVFLECVQDMDHENMFWYRQDPGLGLRLIYFSYDVKMKEKGDIPEGYSVSREKKERFSLILESASTNQTSMYLCASSPPHGGFGFFGPGTRLTVL.

This chain connects TRBV28 to TRBJ1-5; weak D call: TRBD1 (6 bases). V was clipped by 8 bases and J by 6 bases, with 20 bases between them. CDR3 size: 15 residues. Germline V gene data show CDR1 as MDHEN and CDR2 as SYDVKM. The CDR3: CASCNPAGVRQPQHF. CDR3 DNA sequence: TGTGCCAGCTGTAACCCAGCAGGGGTTCGTCAGCCCCAGCATTTT.

The rearrangement uses TRBV25-1 and TRBJ2-5, with D perhaps TRBD1 or TRBD2 (5 bases each). This CDR3 has 14 residues. Trimming removed 4 bases at V and 2 bases at J, with 11 bases between. Germline values: CDR1 MGHDK, CDR2 SYGVNS. The CDR3 bases are TGTGCCAGCAGTGGAGCCGGGGCTCAAGAGACCCAGTACTTC. Amino acids: CASSGAGAQETQYF.

With respect to this clone: This sample includes further DNA sequences coding for the same CDR3. V is TRBV5-1 and J is TRBJ1-3; D gene unclear. This CDR3 region has 15 residues. The germline V gene has CDR1 SGHRS and CDR2 YFSETQ. The ends were cut back, 0 bases at V and 4 bases at J, with 11 bases in the middle. The CDR3 sequence is CASSLGPRGGNTIYF. The CDR3 nucleotides are TGCGCCAGCAGCTTGGGTCCCCGCGGCGGAAACACCATATATTTT.

This clone was found a few times. This chain uses TRBV28 with TRBJ2-1; 8 positions match TRBD2. Germline V gene sequence: CDR1 MDHEN, CDR2 SYDVKM. The V gene end was trimmed by 7 bases and the J gene end by 7 bases; junction bases not matched to a gene: 12. The CDR3 loop spans 15 amino acids. The CDR3, as DNA: TGTGCCAGCATAGAGACGTTCGGGAGGGGAAATGAGCAGTTCTTC. This translates into CASIETFGRGNEQFF. Together with reference TRBV28 and TRBJ2-1, the CDR3 gives the full variable domain: DVKVTQSSRYLVKRTGEKVFLECVQDMDHENMFWYRQDPGLGLRLIYFSYDVKMKEKGDIPEGYSVSREKKERFSLILESASTNQTSMYLCASIETFGRGNEQFFGPGTRLTVL.

In this sample, this clone turned up a few times. This sequence joins TRBV4-1 and TRBJ1-2; 10 bases fit TRBD1. Germline CDR1 and CDR2: MGHRA and YSYEKL. V was clipped by 4 bases and J by 3 bases; unmatched bases: 8. The CDR3 has 16 amino acids. CDR3 sequence reads: CASSPGQGGSHYGYTF. CDR3 nucleotides: TGCGCCAGCAGCCCCGGACAGGGGGGTTCCCACTATGGCTACACCTTC.

The V call is TRBV30, the J call TRBJ1-5; unclear D gene. CDR1 GTSNPN and CDR2 SVGIG come from the germline V gene (reference sequence). The CDR3 runs 13 residues. V was clipped by 4 bases and J by 6 bases, with 13 bases between them. The CDR3 DNA reads TGTGCCTGGACCCCCGAAGGGCGTCAGCCCCAGCATTTT. Translated, it gives CAWTPEGRQPQHF.

This chain's CDR3 is CASSWQGPDTEAFF. As DNA, the CDR3 is TGCGCCAGCAGCTGGCAGGGTCCGGACACTGAAGCTTTCTTT. V and J are TRBV5-1 and TRBJ1-1; D might be TRBD1 (5 bases). Trimming took off 3 bases at V and 3 bases at J, with 12 bases between the two ends. Germline CDR1 is SGHRS and CDR2 is YFSETQ. The CDR3 is 14 amino acids.

This chain uses TRBV7-2 with TRBJ2-6; 8 nucleotides match TRBD1. The J segment lost 0 bases and the V segment lost 1 base, leaving 5 bases of the junction unmatched. The CDR3 loop spans 18 amino acids. CDR1 SGHTA and CDR2 FQGNSA come from the germline V gene. CDR3 protein: CASSLVSGQGSGANVLTF. As DNA, the CDR3 is TGTGCCAGCAGCTTAGTATCTGGACAGGGCTCTGGGGCCAACGTCCTGACTTTC.

This rearrangement joins TRBV23-1 to TRBJ2-7; D might be TRBD1 or TRBD2, each matching 5 bases. TRBV23-1 qualifies as an ORF whose function is uncertain. V dropped 4 bases and J dropped 1 base, with 17 bases sitting between them. CDR3 size: 16 residues. The CDR3 is CASSPPPGHQSYEQYF. In nucleotides, the CDR3 is TGCGCCAGCAGTCCTCCCCCGGGGCATCAGTCCTACGAGCAGTACTTC.

With respect to this clone: Since a much larger clone is just one base distant, this may be a read error. The gene calls are TRBV7-9 and TRBJ1-1; a possible D gene is TRBD1 (5 bases). This CDR3 comprises 13 residues. Germline CDR1 and CDR2: SEHNR and FQNEAQ (reference sequence). Trimming took off 5 bases at V and 0 bases at J, with 7 bases between the two ends. The CDR3 reads CASSPTVNTEAFF. The CDR3, as DNA: TGTGCCAGCAGCCCGACAGTGAACACTGAAGCTTTCTTT.

The V gene is TRBV4-3, the J gene TRBJ2-1; possibly TRBD1 or TRBD2 for D (5 bases each). V was clipped by 1 base and J by 10 bases, with 14 bases between them. There are 14 residues in the CDR3. Germline CDR1 is LGHNA and CDR2 is YSLEER. DNA of the CDR3: TGCGCCAGCAGCCAAGGGGGGTCAGGGTGGGAGCAGTTCTTC. Amino acids: CASSQGGSGWEQFF.

CDR3 in DNA: TGCGCCAGCAGCTTGCAGGGGGGCGCAGGGAGTGAAAAACTGTTTTTT. The encoded protein is CASSLQGGAGSEKLFF. The gene calls are TRBV5-1 and TRBJ1-4, with 7 bases that match TRBD1. The CDR3 extends over 16 amino acids. Germline-derived CDR1 and CDR2 are SGHRS and YFSETQ. With 1 base clipped from V and 7 bases from J, the junction kept 10 bases outside the gene matches.

The chain employs TRBV2 and TRBJ2-7, with no clear D. From germline, CDR1 is SNHLY and CDR2 FYNNEI. This CDR3 comprises 12 residues. Trimming took 8 bases from V and 2 from J, leaving 10 bases between them. The CDR3 sequence is CASLRNAYEQYF. The DNA of the CDR3 is TGTGCCAGCCTTCGGAATGCCTACGAGCAGTACTTC.

In regard to this clone: This specimen includes other DNA sequences encoding the same CDR3. This sequence joins TRBV2 and TRBJ1-2; weak D call: TRBD1 (5 bases). V was shortened by 4 bases and J by 2 bases, with 8 bases between the two germline ends. Looked up from germline, CDR1 is SNHLY and CDR2 is FYNNEI. The CDR3 contains 13 residues. The CDR3 loop reads CASSVGGNYGYTF. CDR3 coding DNA: TGTGCCAGCAGTGTTGGGGGGAACTATGGCTACACCTTC.

The rearrangement joins TRBV4-1 to TRBJ2-5; D perhaps matches TRBD2 (6 bases). The V end was cut by 1 base, the J end by 3 bases, with 9 bases between. Germline V gene data show CDR1 as MGHRA and CDR2 as YSYEKL. The CDR3 has 14 amino acids. The DNA of the CDR3 is TGCGCCAGCAGCCAAGCTATAGCGGAAGAGACCCAGTACTTC. Translating it yields CASSQAIAEETQYF.

This chain uses TRBV2 with TRBJ1-1; no reliable D call. Germline CDR1 reads SNHLY; CDR2 reads FYNNEI. The length of the CDR3 is 14 residues. The V gene lost 6 bases and the J gene lost 5 bases, with 16 bases spanning the gap. DNA of the CDR3: TGTGCCAGCAGGGCACAAACACAGCCTACTGAAGCTTTCTTT. It encodes CASRAQTQPTEAFF.

The rearrangement joins TRBV5-1 to TRBJ2-1, with 9 bases lining up with TRBD2. CDR1 is SGHRS and CDR2 is YFSETQ in the germline V gene. This CDR3 spans 14 amino acids. The J segment lost 6 bases and the V segment lost 5 bases, leaving 6 bases of the junction unmatched. The CDR3 reads CASRVAGAGNEQFF. The CDR3 DNA reads as TGCGCCAGCAGGGTAGCGGGAGCAGGCAATGAGCAGTTCTTC.

The rearrangement joins TRBV4-3 to TRBJ1-4; possible D gene TRBD1, 5 bases. Germline V gene data show CDR1 as LGHNA and CDR2 as YSLEER. The CDR3 is 20 amino acids. Deletions cut 0 bases from V and 7 bases from J, with 27 bases between. The CDR3 DNA follows: TGCGCCAGCAGCCAAGATCTTCCCACCCTAACACCGGACGGGGGTGAAAAACTGTTTTTT. It yields the protein CASSQDLPTLTPDGGEKLFF.

V is TRBV7-2 and J is TRBJ1-3; D is undetermined. Between the trimmed V and J ends, which lost 3 bases and 4 bases, there was a span of 7 bases. CDR1 and CDR2 from the germline V gene are SGHTA and FQGNSA. This CDR3 has 13 amino acids. The CDR3 protein is CASSFEAGNTIYF. DNA for the CDR3: TGTGCCAGCAGCTTTGAGGCGGGAAACACCATATATTTT.

The V call is TRBV4-3, the J call TRBJ2-3; D uncertain. Trimming stripped 0 bases from V and 3 bases from J, with 7 bases between. Germline V gene sequence: CDR1 LGHNA, CDR2 YSLEER. The CDR3 is 14 residues long. Here the CDR3 reads CASSQEVGTDTQYF. The CDR3 coding sequence is TGCGCCAGCAGCCAAGAGGTGGGAACAGATACGCAGTATTTT.

In this sample, this clone turned up a few times. This chain links TRBV7-2 with TRBJ2-1; no clear D. The V end lost 1 base, the J end lost 10 bases, and 14 bases lay between the germline ends. Germline assignment: CDR1 SGHTA and CDR2 FQGNSA. CDR3 length: 14 residues. CDR3 nucleotides: TGTGCCAGCAGCTTAGATGGCCTTATCAGCGAGCAGTTCTTC. Protein: CASSLDGLISEQFF.

The chain employs TRBV2 and TRBJ1-2; D is perhaps TRBD1 (5 bases). The germline V gene encodes CDR1 SNHLY and CDR2 FYNNEI. This CDR3 comprises 14 residues. Trimming pared 6 bases from V and 3 bases from J, leaving 14 bases between. The CDR3 loop is CASSPTGGYYGYTF. The CDR3 region has the DNA TGTGCCAGCAGCCCAACGGGGGGGTACTATGGCTACACCTTC.